Shown below are 13 T cell receptor beta chains from a single sample sequenced in a study of blood T cell repertoires in COVID-19. Assay used: immunoSEQ multiplex PCR; TCRdb lists only in-frame clones, some missing. The table has some 350,000 clones, 91% seen once. Sequenced: peripheral blood. Receptor source: a woman between 18 and 29 years old who had recovered from COVID-19.

The chain recombines TRBV7-8 with TRBJ2-1, with unresolved D. CDR1 and CDR2 from the germline V gene are SGHVS and FQNEAQ. The CDR3 loop spans 15 amino acids. V was clipped by 3 bases and J by 0 bases, with 9 bases between them. CDR3 protein: CASSFTTSSYNEQFF. In DNA, the CDR3 is TGTGCCAGCAGCTTCACTACCAGCTCCTACAATGAGCAGTTCTTC. The variable domain in full, completed from reference TRBV7-8 and TRBJ2-1, reads GAGVSQSPRYKVAKRGQDVALRCDPISGHVSLFWYQQALGQGPEFLTYFQNEAQLDKSGLPSDRFFAERPEGSVSTLKIQRTQQEDSAVYLCASSFTTSSYNEQFFGPGTRLTVL.

The V call is TRBV28, the J call TRBJ2-5, with D tentatively TRBD1 (5 bases). Trimming removed 2 bases from V and 1 base from J, with 14 bases in between. This CDR3 comprises 16 residues. Germline CDR1 and CDR2: MDHEN and SYDVKM. The DNA for the CDR3 is TGTGCCAGCAGTTTACTATCGAGACAGTTCCAAGAGACCCAGTACTTC. This translates into CASSLLSRQFQETQYF.

The chain joins TRBV29-1 to TRBJ1-4; TRBD1 agrees at 7 bases. V lost 6 bases and J lost 8; bases outside the gene matches: 6. CDR1 is SQVTM, CDR2 ANQGSEA, per germline. CDR3 length: 12 residues. CDR3 sequence (DNA): TGCAGCGTCCGACAGGGTGTAGAAAAACTGTTTTTT. Translation gives CSVRQGVEKLFF.

This chain's CDR3 is CASSWVRGAIEETQYF. CDR3 DNA: TGTGCCAGCAGTTGGGTCCGTGGAGCGATTGAAGAGACCCAGTACTTC. The V gene is TRBV5-6, the J gene TRBJ2-5, with D hard to call. V was clipped by 5 bases and J by 3 bases, with 20 bases between them. Germline V gives CDR1 SGHDT, CDR2 YYEEEE. The length of the CDR3 is 16 residues.

CDR3 protein: CASSVQGLSRNSPLHF. The CDR3 DNA sequence: TGTGCCAGTAGTGTACAGGGCCTTTCGCGAAATTCACCCCTCCACTTT. J is TRBJ1-6 and V is TRBV19; D perhaps matches TRBD1 (6 bases). Trimming took off 5 bases at V and 7 bases at J, with 18 bases between the two ends. CDR3 size: 16 residues. The germline CDR1 and CDR2 sequences are LNHDA and SQIVND (reference sequence).

V usage is TRBV9 and J usage is TRBJ2-6; 9 bases line up with TRBD1. V shed 2 bases, J shed 2 bases, and the junction held 5 bases outside the gene matches. Germline-derived CDR1 and CDR2 are SGDLS and YYNGEE. This CDR3 is 17 amino acids long. The CDR3 DNA follows: TGTGCCAGCAGCGTGGCGACAGGGGGTACTGGGGCCAACGTCCTGACTTTC. Translating it yields CASSVATGGTGANVLTF.

The rearrangement joins TRBV2 to TRBJ2-3; tentative D call: TRBD2 (6 bases). V was trimmed by 4 bases and J by 0 bases, leaving 14 bases between them. The CDR3 is 16 residues long. From germline, CDR1 is SNHLY and CDR2 FYNNEI. The CDR3 region is CASSARLASSTDTQYF. The CDR3 DNA sequence: TGTGCCAGCAGTGCAAGGCTAGCGAGTAGCACAGATACGCAGTATTTT.

The chain joins TRBV18 to TRBJ2-1; TRBD2 matches 10 bases. J lost 4 bases, V lost 1 base, and 7 bases had no gene match. Germline-derived CDR1 and CDR2 are KGHSH and LQKENI. The CDR3 runs 17 residues. The CDR3 sequence is CASSPLAGAGGYNEQFF. CDR3 DNA sequence: TGTGCCAGCTCACCACTCGCAGGAGCGGGAGGGTACAATGAGCAGTTCTTC.

The J gene is TRBJ2-1, the V gene TRBV5-1; D is unclear. This CDR3 has 13 residues. The germline gives CDR1 SGHRS, CDR2 YFSETQ. V was cut by 6 bases and J by 8 bases, with 15 bases left in between. The CDR3 region is CASMRAGRDEQFF. The DNA for the CDR3 is TGCGCCAGCATGCGTGCTGGTCGGGATGAGCAGTTCTTC.

This clone showed up just once. CDR3 loop: CSASTGGTEAFF. The CDR3 coding sequence is TGCAGTGCTAGTACAGGGGGCACTGAAGCTTTCTTT. The genes are TRBV20-1 and TRBJ1-1; TRBD1 aligns across 8 bases. Germline V gene lookup returns CDR1 DFQATT and CDR2 SNEGSKA (reference sequence). This CDR3 region has 12 residues. With V trimmed by 3 bases and J by 4 bases, 1 base remained unmatched.

This clone appeared a single time. The chain joins TRBV18 to TRBJ2-3, with D perhaps TRBD2 (5 bases). Per the germline V gene, CDR1 is KGHSH and CDR2 is LQKENI. The CDR3 loop spans 13 amino acids. Trimming took 1 base from V and 5 from J, leaving 7 bases between them. CDR3 sequence reads: CASSPRGGDTQYF. CDR3 nucleotide sequence: TGTGCCAGCTCACCACGTGGAGGAGATACGCAGTATTTT. The full variable domain, in which reference TRBV18 and TRBJ2-3 provide the parts outside the CDR3, is NAGVMQNPRHLVRRRGQEARLRCSPMKGHSHVYWYRQLPEEGLKFMVYLQKENIIDESGMPKERFSAEFPKEGPSILRIQQVVRGDSAAYFCASSPRGGDTQYFGPGTRLTVL.

The chain employs TRBV5-4 and TRBJ2-7; 9 nucleotides match TRBD2. CDR1 and CDR2 (germline): SGHNT, YYREEE (reference sequence). V lost 0 bases, J lost 3 bases, and 13 bases stayed unmatched. The CDR3 runs to 18 residues. As DNA, the CDR3 is TGTGCCAGCAGCTTGGACGGACTAGCGCGAAGGTGTTGCTACGAGCAGTACGTC. It codes for CASSLDGLARRCCYEQYV.

J is TRBJ1-3 and V is TRBV19; D gene uncertain. The germline gives CDR1 LNHDA, CDR2 SQIVND (reference sequence). V lost 6 bases, J lost 3 bases, and 9 bases lay in between. The CDR3 covers 13 residues. CDR3 bases: TGTGCCAGTAGCACAGAAATTGGAAACACCATATATTTT. Protein sequence: CASSTEIGNTIYF.